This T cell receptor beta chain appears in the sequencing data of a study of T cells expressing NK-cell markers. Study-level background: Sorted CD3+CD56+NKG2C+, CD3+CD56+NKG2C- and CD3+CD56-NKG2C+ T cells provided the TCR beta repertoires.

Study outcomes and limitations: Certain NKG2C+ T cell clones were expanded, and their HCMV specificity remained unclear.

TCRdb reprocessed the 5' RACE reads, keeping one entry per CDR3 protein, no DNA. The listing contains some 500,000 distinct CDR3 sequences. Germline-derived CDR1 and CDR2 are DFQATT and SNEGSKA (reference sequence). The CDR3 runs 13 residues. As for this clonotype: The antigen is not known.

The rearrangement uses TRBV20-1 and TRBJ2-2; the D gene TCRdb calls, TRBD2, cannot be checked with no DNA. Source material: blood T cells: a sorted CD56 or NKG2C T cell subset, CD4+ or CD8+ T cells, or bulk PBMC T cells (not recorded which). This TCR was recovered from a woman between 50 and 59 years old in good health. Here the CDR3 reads CSAYSGPTGELFF.